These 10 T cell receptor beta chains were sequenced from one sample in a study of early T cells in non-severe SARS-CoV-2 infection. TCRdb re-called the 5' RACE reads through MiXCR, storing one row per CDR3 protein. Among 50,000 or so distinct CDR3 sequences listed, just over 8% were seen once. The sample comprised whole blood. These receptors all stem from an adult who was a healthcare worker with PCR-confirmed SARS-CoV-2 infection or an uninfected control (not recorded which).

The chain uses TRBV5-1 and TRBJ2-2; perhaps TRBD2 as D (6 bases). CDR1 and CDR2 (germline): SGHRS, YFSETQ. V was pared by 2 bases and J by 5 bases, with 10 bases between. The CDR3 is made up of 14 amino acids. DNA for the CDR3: TGCGCCAGCAGCTTAGAAGGAGGGACCGGGGAGCTGTTTTTT. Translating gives CASSLEGGTGELFF.

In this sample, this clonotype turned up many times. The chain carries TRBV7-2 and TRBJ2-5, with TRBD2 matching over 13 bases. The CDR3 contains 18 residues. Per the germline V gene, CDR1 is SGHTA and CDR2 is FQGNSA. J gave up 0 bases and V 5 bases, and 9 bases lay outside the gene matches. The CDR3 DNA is TGTGCCAGCAGCGCCGAACTAGCGGGAGGGCTCTACCAAGAGACCCAGTACTTC. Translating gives CASSAELAGGLYQETQYF.

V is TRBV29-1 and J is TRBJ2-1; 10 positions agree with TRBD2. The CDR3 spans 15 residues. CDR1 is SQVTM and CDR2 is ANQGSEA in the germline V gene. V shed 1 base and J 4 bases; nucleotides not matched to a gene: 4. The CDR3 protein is CSVEVGTSVYNEQFF. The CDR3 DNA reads TGCAGCGTTGAAGTAGGGACTAGCGTTTACAATGAGCAGTTCTTC.

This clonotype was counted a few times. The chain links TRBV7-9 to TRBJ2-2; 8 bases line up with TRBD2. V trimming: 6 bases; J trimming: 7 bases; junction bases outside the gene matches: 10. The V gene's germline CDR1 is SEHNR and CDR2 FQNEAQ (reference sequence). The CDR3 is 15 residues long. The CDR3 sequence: CASRKRELGNGELFF. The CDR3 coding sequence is TGTGCCAGCAGAAAGCGGGAGCTGGGAAACGGGGAGCTGTTTTTT.

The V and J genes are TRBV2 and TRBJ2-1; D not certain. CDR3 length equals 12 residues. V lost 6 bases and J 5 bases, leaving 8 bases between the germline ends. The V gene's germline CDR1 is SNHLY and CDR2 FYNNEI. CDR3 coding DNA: TGTGCCAGCAGCCGGGCACACAATGAGCAGTTCTTC. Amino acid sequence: CASSRAHNEQFF.

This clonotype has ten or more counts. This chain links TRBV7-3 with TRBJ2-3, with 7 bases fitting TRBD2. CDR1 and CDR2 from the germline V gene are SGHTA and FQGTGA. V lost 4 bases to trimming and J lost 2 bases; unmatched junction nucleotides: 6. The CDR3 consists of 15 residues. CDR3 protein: CASSSRGGSTDTQYF. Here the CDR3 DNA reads TGTGCCAGCAGCTCACGGGGAGGGTCCACAGATACGCAGTATTTT.

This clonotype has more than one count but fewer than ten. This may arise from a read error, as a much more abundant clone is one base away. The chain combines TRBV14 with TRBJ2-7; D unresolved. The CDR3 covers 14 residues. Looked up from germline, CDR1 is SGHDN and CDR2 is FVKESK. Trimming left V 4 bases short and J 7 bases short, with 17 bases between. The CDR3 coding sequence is TGTGCCAGCAGCCCCTCGTCGCACCTGAGGGAGCAGTACTTC. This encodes CASSPSSHLREQYF.

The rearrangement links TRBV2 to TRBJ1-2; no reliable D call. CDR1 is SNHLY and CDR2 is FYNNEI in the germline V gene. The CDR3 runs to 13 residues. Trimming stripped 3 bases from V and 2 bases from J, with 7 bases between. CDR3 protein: CASSDAQNYGYTF. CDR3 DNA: TGTGCCAGCAGTGATGCGCAGAACTATGGCTACACCTTC.

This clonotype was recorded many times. In DNA form, the CDR3 reads TGTGCCAGCAGCTTAGAAGATGAGCAGTTCTTC. Amino acids: CASSLEDEQFF. This sequence joins TRBV7-9 and TRBJ2-1; D not resolved. The CDR3 totals 11 residues. V gave up 1 base and J gave up 8 bases, with 3 bases separating them. Germline-derived CDR1 and CDR2 are SEHNR and FQNEAQ (reference sequence).

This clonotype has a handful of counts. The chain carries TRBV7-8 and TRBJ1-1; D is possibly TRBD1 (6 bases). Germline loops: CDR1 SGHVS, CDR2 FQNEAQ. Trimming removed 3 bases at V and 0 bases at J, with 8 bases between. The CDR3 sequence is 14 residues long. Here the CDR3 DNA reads TGTGCCAGCAGCTTTGGACAGATGAACACTGAAGCTTTCTTT. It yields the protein CASSFGQMNTEAFF.